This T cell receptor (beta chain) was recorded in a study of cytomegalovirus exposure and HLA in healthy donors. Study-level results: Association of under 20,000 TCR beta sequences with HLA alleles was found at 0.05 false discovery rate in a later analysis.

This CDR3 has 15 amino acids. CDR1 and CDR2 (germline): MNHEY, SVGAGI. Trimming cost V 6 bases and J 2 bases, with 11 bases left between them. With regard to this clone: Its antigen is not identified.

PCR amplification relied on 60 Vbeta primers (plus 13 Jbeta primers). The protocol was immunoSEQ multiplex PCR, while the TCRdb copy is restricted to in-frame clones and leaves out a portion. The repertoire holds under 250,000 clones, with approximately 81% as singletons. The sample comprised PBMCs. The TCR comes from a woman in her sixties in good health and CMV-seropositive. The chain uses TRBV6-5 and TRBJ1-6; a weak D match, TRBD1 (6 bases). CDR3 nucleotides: TGTGCCAGCAGGCCCCGACAGGCCTATAATTCACCCCTCCACTTT. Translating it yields CASRPRQAYNSPLHF.